This T cell receptor (beta chain) was captured by sequencing in a study of cytomegalovirus exposure and HLA in healthy donors. As for the study in general: Among about 179 million T cells, an earlier analysis found around 100 million unique TCR beta sequences. Points from the study as a whole: Looking again later, the authors saw that most CMV-associated TCR beta chains seemed HLA-restricted. One later analysis reportedly identified an Asian-associated ancestry cluster that showed fewer N-insertions than the approximately 700-donor mean.

On this clone: Its antigen is as yet unknown.

The PCR employed 60 Vbeta primers together with 13 Jbeta primers. Assay: immunoSEQ multiplex PCR; the TCRdb copy retains only in-frame clones and omits some. Found here are approximately 73,000 clones, around 77% of them singletons; the top ten hold roughly a fifth. Losses at the gene ends were 0 bases for V and 3 bases for J; bases not matched to a gene: 7. Germline CDR1 reads GTSNPN; CDR2 reads SVGIG (reference sequence). CDR3 length equals 15 residues. V and J are TRBV30 and TRBJ2-7; 8 nucleotides line up with TRBD2. Sequencing was carried out using PBMCs. The sequence derives from a middle-aged woman in good health and CMV-seropositive. The CDR3 sequence: CAWSVAGVGGYEQYF. In DNA form, the CDR3 reads TGTGCCTGGAGTGTAGCGGGAGTGGGCGGCTACGAGCAGTACTTC.